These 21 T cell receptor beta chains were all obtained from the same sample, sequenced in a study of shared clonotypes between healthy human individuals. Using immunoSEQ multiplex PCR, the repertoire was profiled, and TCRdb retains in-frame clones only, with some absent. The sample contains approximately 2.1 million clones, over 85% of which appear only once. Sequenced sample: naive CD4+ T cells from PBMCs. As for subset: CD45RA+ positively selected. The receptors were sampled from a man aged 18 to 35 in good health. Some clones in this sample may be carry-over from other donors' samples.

This CDR3 reads CASSFTGQTYYGYTF. CDR3 nucleotides: TGTGCCAGCAGCTTCACGGGACAGACGTACTATGGCTACACCTTC. The chain joins TRBV6-1 to TRBJ1-2, with 7 bases lining up with TRBD1. J was trimmed by 3 bases and V by 6 bases; bases with no gene match: 10. CDR1 is MNHNS and CDR2 is SASEGT in the germline V gene. CDR3 length: 15 residues.

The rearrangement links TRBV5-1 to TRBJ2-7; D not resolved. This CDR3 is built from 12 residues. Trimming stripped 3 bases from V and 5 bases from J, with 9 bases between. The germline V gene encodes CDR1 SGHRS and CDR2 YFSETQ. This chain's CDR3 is CASSSSLNEQYF. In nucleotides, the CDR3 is TGCGCCAGCAGCTCCAGTTTGAACGAGCAGTACTTC.

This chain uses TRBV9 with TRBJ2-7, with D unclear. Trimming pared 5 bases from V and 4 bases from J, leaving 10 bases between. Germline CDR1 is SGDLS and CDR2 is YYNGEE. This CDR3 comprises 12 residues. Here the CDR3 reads CASSSSPYEQYF. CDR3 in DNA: TGTGCCAGCAGTTCATCTCCTTACGAGCAGTACTTC.

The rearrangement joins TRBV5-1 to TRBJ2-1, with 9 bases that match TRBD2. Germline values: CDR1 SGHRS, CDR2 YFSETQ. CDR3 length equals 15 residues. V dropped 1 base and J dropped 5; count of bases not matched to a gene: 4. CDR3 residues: CASSLRTSDNNEQFF. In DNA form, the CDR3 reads TGCGCCAGCAGCTTGCGGACTAGCGACAACAATGAGCAGTTCTTC.

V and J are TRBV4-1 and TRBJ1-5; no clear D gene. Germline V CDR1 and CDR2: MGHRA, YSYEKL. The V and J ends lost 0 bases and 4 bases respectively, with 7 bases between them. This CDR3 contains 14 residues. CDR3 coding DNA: TGCGCCAGCAGCCAAGATCCGGATAATCAGCCCCAGCATTTT. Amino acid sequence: CASSQDPDNQPQHF.

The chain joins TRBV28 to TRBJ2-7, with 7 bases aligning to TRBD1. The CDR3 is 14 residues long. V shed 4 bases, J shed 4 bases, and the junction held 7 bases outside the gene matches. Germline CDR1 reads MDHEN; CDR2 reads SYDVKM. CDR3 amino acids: CASSSPTGVYEQYF. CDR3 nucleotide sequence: TGTGCCAGCAGTTCCCCTACAGGGGTTTACGAGCAGTACTTC.

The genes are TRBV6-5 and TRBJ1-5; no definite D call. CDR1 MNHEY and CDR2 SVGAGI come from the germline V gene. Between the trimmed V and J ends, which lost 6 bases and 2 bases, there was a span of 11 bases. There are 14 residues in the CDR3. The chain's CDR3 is CASSPVKGNQPQHF. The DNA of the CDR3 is TGTGCCAGCAGCCCCGTCAAGGGCAATCAGCCCCAGCATTTT.

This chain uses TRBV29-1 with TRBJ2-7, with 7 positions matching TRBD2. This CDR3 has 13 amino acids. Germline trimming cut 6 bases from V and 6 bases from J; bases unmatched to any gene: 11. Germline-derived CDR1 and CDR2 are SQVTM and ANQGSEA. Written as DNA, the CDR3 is TGCAGCGTAGCCGTGGGAGGGCGAAGCGAGCAGTACTTC. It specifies CSVAVGGRSEQYF.

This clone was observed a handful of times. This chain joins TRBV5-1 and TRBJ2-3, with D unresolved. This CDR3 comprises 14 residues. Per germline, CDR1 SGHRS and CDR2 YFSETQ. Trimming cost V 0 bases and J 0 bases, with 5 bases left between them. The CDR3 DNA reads TGCGCCAGCAGCTTGGTACAGAGCACAGATACGCAGTATTTT. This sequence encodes CASSLVQSTDTQYF.

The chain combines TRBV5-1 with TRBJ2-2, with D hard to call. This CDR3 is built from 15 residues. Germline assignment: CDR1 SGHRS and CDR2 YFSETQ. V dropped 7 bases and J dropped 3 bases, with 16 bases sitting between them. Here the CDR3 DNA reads TGCGCCAGCTCCTGGGGTGGGCCCCACACCGGGGAGCTGTTTTTT. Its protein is CASSWGGPHTGELFF.

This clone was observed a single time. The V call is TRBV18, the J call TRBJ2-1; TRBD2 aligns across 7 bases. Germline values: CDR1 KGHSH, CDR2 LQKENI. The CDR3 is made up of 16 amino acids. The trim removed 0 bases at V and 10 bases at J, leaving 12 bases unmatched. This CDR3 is CASSPPGGSNIYEQFF. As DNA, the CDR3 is TGTGCCAGCTCACCACCGGGGGGGTCTAATATATACGAGCAGTTCTTC. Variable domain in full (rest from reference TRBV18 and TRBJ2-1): NAGVMQNPRHLVRRRGQEARLRCSPMKGHSHVYWYRQLPEEGLKFMVYLQKENIIDESGMPKERFSAEFPKEGPSILRIQQVVRGDSAAYFCASSPPGGSNIYEQFFGPGTRLTVL.

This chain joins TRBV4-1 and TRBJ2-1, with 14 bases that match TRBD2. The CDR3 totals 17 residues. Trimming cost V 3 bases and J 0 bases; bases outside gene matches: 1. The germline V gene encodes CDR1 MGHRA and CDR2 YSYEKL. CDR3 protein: CASSHGTSGSSYNEQFF. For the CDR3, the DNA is TGCGCCAGCAGCCATGGGACTAGCGGGAGCTCCTACAATGAGCAGTTCTTC.

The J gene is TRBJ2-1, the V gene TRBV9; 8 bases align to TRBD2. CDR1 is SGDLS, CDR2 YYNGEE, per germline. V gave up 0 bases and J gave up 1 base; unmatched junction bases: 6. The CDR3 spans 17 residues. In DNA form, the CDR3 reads TGTGCCAGCAGCGTAGCGTTTAGCGGGGCTTCCTACAATGAGCAGTTCTTC. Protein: CASSVAFSGASYNEQFF.

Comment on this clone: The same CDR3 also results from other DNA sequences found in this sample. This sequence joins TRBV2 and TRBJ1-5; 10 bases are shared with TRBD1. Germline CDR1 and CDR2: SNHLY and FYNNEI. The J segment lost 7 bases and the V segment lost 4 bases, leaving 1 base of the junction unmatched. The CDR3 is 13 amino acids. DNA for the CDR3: TGTGCCAGCAGTGGGACAGGGGGGCAGCCCCAGCATTTT. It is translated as CASSGTGGQPQHF. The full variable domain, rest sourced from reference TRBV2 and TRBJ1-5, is EPEVTQTPSHQVTQMGQEVILRCVPISNHLYFYWYRQILGQKVEFLVSFYNNEISEKSEIFDDQFSVERPDGSNFTLKIRSTKLEDSAMYFCASSGTGGQPQHFGDGTRLSIL.

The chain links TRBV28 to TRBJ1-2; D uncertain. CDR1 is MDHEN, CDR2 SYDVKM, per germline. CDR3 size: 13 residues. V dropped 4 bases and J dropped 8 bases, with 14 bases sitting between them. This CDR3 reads CASSSLVVLGYTF. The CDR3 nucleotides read TGTGCCAGCAGTTCCCTGGTAGTTCTAGGCTACACCTTC.

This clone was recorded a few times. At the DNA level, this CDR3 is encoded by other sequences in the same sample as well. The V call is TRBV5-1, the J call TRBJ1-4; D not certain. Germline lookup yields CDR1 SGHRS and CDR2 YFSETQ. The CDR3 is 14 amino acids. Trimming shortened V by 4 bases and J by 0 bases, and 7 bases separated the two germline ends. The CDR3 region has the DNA TGCGCCAGCAGCCCGGGTGCAACTAATGAAAAACTGTTTTTT. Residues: CASSPGATNEKLFF.

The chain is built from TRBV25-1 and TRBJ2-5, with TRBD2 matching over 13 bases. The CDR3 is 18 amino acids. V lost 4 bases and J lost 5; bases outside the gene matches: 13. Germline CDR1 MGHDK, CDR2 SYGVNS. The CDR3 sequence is CASSGTSGRGLGLETQYF. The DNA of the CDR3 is TGTGCCAGCAGTGGGACTAGCGGGAGAGGGTTGGGGCTGGAGACCCAGTACTTC.

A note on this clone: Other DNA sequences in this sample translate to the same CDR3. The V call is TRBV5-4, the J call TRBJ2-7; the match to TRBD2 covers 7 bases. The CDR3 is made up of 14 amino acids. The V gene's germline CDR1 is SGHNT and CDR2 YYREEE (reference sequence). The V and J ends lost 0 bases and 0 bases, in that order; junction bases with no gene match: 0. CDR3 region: CASSLAGGSYEQYF. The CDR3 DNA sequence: TGTGCCAGCAGCTTGGCGGGGGGCTCCTACGAGCAGTACTTC.

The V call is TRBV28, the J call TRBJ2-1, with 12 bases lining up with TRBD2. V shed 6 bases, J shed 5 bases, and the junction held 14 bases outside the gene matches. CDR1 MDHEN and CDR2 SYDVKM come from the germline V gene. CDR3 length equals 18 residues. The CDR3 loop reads CASSPGLAGGPANNEQFF. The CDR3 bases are TGTGCCAGCAGCCCGGGCCTAGCGGGAGGGCCCGCTAACAATGAGCAGTTCTTC.

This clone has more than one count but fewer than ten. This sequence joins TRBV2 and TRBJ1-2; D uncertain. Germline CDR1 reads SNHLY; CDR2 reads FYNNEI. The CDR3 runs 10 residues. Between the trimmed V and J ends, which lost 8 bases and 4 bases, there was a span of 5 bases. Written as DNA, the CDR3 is TGTGCCAGCGGACCCTATGGCTACACCTTC. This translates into CASGPYGYTF.

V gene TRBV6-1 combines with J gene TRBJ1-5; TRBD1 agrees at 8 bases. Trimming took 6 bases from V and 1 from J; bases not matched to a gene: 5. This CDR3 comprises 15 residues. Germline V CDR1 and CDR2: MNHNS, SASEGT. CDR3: CASRWGQESNQPQHF. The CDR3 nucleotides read TGTGCCAGCAGGTGGGGACAGGAGAGCAATCAGCCCCAGCATTTT.